The source of this T cell receptor beta chain is a study of blood T cell repertoires in COVID-19. Participants reported their clinical history, and cohort assignment relied on those reports. The sample holds one count of this clone. Germline lookup yields CDR1 LNHDA and CDR2 SQIVND (reference sequence). This CDR3 comprises 17 residues. Trimming took 8 bases from V and 5 from J; bases not matched to a gene: 20. Some clones are missing from TCRdb's copy, which holds only in-frame ones; the method was immunoSEQ multiplex PCR. The profile shows approximately 350,000 clones, roughly 87% of them singletons.

The rearrangement links TRBV19 to TRBJ2-7; 8 bases line up with TRBD2. The receptor was derived from a woman aged 50 to 60 who had recovered from COVID-19. Sequenced sample: PBMCs or T cells enriched from blood (not recorded which). The CDR3 DNA is TGTGCCAGTGGCCCTACAGGGACACGGGAGGGCCGGAACGAGCAGTACTTC. Translated, it gives CASGPTGTREGRNEQYF.